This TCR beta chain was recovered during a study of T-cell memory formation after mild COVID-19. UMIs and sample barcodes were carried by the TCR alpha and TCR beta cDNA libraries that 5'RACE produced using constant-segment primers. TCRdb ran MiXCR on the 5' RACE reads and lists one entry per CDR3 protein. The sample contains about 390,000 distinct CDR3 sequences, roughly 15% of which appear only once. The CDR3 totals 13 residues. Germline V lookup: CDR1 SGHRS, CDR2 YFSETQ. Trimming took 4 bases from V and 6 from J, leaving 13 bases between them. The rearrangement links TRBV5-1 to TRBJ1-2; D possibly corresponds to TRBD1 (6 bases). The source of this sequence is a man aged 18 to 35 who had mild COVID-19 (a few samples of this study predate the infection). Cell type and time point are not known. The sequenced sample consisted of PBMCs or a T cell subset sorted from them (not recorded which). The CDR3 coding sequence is TGCGCCAGCAGCACGGGACATCGGGATGGCTACACCTTC. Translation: CASSTGHRDGYTF.